The 15 T cell receptor beta chains listed next were all sequenced from one sample in a study of T cell responses to AZD1222 COVID-19 vaccine. Clones were sequenced by immunoSEQ multiplex PCR, and TCRdb holds only the in-frame ones, with some missing. The sample includes roughly 91,000 clones, around 90% of them seen just once. The material sequenced was peripheral blood, taken on day 0 of AZD1222 vaccination. These receptors were obtained from an adult in good health.

The chain joins TRBV3-1 (or the pseudogene TRBV3-2) to TRBJ1-1; D remains unclear. This CDR3 is built from 17 residues. The germline V gene encodes CDR1 LGHDT and CDR2 YNNKEL (reference sequence). V lost 0 bases and J lost 0, with 14 bases in between. CDR3 protein: CASSQDVGEIMNTEAFF. CDR3 in DNA: TGTGCCAGCAGCCAAGACGTGGGAGAGATTATGAACACTGAAGCTTTCTTT.

This chain connects TRBV4-2 to TRBJ1-4, with D unclear. Germline V gives CDR1 LGHNA, CDR2 YNFKEQ. The CDR3 sequence is 12 residues long. With 0 bases removed from V and 4 bases from J, the gap between germline ends came to 0 bases. DNA of the CDR3: TGTGCCAGCAGCCAAGATAATGAAAAACTGTTTTTT. Its protein is CASSQDNEKLFF.

J is TRBJ1-3 and V is TRBV11-3; D unresolved. Germline lookup yields CDR1 SGHNT and CDR2 YENEEA. The CDR3 length is 13 residues. Trimming cost V 0 bases and J 1 base, with 1 base left between them. The CDR3 DNA reads as TGTGCCAGCAGCTTAGATTCTGGAAACACCATATATTTT. Residues: CASSLDSGNTIYF.

This chain joins TRBV20-1 and TRBJ1-1; D unclear. Germline loops: CDR1 DFQATT, CDR2 SNEGSKA (reference sequence). This CDR3 has 11 residues. V was clipped by 6 bases and J by 7 bases, with 12 bases between them. The CDR3 spells CSAPQGSEAFF. Here the CDR3 DNA reads TGCAGTGCCCCACAAGGCAGTGAAGCTTTCTTT.

The chain joins TRBV5-6 to TRBJ2-1; no firm D call. The germline CDR1 and CDR2 sequences are SGHDT and YYEEEE. This CDR3 region has 16 residues. V was trimmed by 2 bases and J by 2 bases, leaving 14 bases between them. CDR3 region: CASSFRTTNTYNEQFF. The CDR3 nucleotides read TGTGCCAGCAGCTTTCGCACAACAAATACCTACAATGAGCAGTTCTTC.

This clone was detected only once. V usage is TRBV6-5 and J usage is TRBJ2-7, with D possibly being TRBD1 (6 bases). This CDR3 region has 12 residues. The germline V gene has CDR1 MNHEY and CDR2 SVGAGI. V lost 6 bases and J lost 13, with 19 bases in between. CDR3 sequence: CASSPGHPSIYF. The CDR3 DNA reads as TGTGCCAGCAGCCCGGGACACCCGTCCATCTACTTC.

The rearrangement uses TRBV3-1 (or the pseudogene TRBV3-2) and TRBJ1-3, with no clear D. V lost 8 bases, J lost 0 bases, and 8 bases lay in between. The CDR3 length is 13 residues. Looked up from germline, CDR1 is LGHDT and CDR2 is YNNKEL (reference sequence). The CDR3 sequence: CASRPSSGNTIYF. The CDR3 bases are TGTGCCAGCCGTCCTAGCTCTGGAAACACCATATATTTT.

This clone was observed a handful of times. The chain carries TRBV11-3 and TRBJ1-2; 9 bases map to TRBD1. Germline V gene sequence: CDR1 SGHNT, CDR2 YENEEA. J lost 8 bases, V lost 4 bases, and 8 bases had no gene match. The CDR3 is made up of 14 amino acids. CDR3 nucleotide sequence: TGTGCCAGCAGCTCCACCGACAGGGGGAGAGGCTACACCTTC. It yields the protein CASSSTDRGRGYTF. Using reference TRBV11-3 and TRBJ1-2 for the parts outside the CDR3, the full variable domain is EAGVVQSPRYKIIEKKQPVAFWCNPISGHNTLYWYLQNLGQGPELLIRYENEEAVDDSQLPKDRFSAERLKGVDSTLKIQPAELGDSAVYLCASSSTDRGRGYTFGSGTRLTVV.

This chain uses TRBV29-1 with TRBJ2-7, with a tentative D call TRBD1 (6 bases). Germline lookup yields CDR1 SQVTM and CDR2 ANQGSEA. This CDR3 contains 13 residues. V lost 6 bases and J lost 2, with 14 bases in between. The CDR3 sequence: CSVATGSPYEQYV. In nucleotides, the CDR3 is TGCAGCGTGGCCACAGGGAGCCCCTACGAGCAGTACGTC.

The chain joins TRBV4-1 to TRBJ1-6, with 9 bases matching TRBD1. CDR1 is MGHRA, CDR2 YSYEKL, per germline. This CDR3 comprises 15 residues. V lost 0 bases and J lost 10; bases outside the gene matches: 4. The CDR3 DNA is TGCGCCAGCAGCCAAGAGGGACAGGGCCGGTCACCCCTCCACTTT. Translated: CASSQEGQGRSPLHF.

The chain has TRBV18 and TRBJ2-5; D is unclear. V dropped 5 bases and J dropped 3 bases, with 13 bases sitting between them. The CDR3 is made up of 14 amino acids. Looked up from germline, CDR1 is KGHSH and CDR2 is LQKENI. Here the CDR3 DNA reads TGTGCCAGCTCAGCCTTCCGGGCAGAAGAGACCCAGTACTTC. Protein product: CASSAFRAEETQYF.

CDR3 nucleotides: TGTGCCAGCGGACGGGACGGTCCGAACACTGAAGCTTTCTTT. Its translation: CASGRDGPNTEAFF. V usage is TRBV2 and J usage is TRBJ1-1; D is perhaps TRBD1 (5 bases). Per the germline V gene, CDR1 is SNHLY and CDR2 is FYNNEI. The CDR3 is 14 residues long. Trimming left V 8 bases short and J 1 base short, with 14 bases between.

The genes are TRBV12-5 and TRBJ2-7; TRBD1 aligns across 9 bases. This CDR3 region has 15 residues. Germline V gene data show CDR1 as LGHNT and CDR2 as FRNRAP. The junction had 6 bases not matched to a gene; V was cut back by 2 bases and J by 4 bases. CDR3 nucleotide sequence: TGTGCTAGTGGTTTGATACCGGGACAGGGATACGAGCAGTACTTC. It encodes CASGLIPGQGYEQYF.

Notes on this clone: A read error may account for a junction end that differs from germline. The chain couples TRBV5-1 to TRBJ2-3, with D perhaps given as TRBD1 or TRBD2 (6 bases each). The CDR3 extends over 16 amino acids. CDR1 and CDR2 (germline): SGHRS, YFSETQ. This chain's CDR3 is CASSLGFSQGGDTQYF. For the CDR3, the DNA is TGTGCCAGCAGCTTGGGCTTTTCACAGGGAGGAGATACGCAGTATTTT.

V gene TRBV4-1 combines with J gene TRBJ2-1; D unclear. CDR3 length equals 11 residues. The germline V gene encodes CDR1 MGHRA and CDR2 YSYEKL. Trimming left V 6 bases short and J 5 bases short, with 5 bases between. The CDR3 sequence is CASSNHNEQFF. The CDR3 DNA is TGCGCCAGCAGTAACCACAATGAGCAGTTCTTC.